Listed below are T cell receptor beta chains from one sample, sequenced in a study of blood T cell repertoires in COVID-19. Libraries were prepared by immunoSEQ multiplex PCR; TCRdb keeps only in-frame clonotypes and omits some of them. The sample includes more than 95,000 clones, roughly 80% of them seen just once. The specimen was peripheral blood. The source is a man in his 60s with acute or convalescent COVID-19. The CDR3 runs from the conserved cysteine through the conserved F or W. The order of the fields is clone size, V gene, J gene, D gene, CDR3 protein, CDR3 DNA. The D gene is left open where the match is weak. Not every row has a clone size; where given, it reads once, few, many or a size class.

-,TRBV5-1,TRBJ1-5,-,CASSLGGMANQPQHF,TGCGCCAGCAGCTTGGGAGGGATGGCCAATCAGCCCCAGCATTTT
-,TRBV7-6,TRBJ1-1,-,CASSRMVGGITEAFF,TGTGCCAGCAGCCGCATGGTCGGGGGGATCACTGAAGCTTTCTTT
-,TRBV9,TRBJ2-2,-,CASSVPPDTGELFF,TGTGCCAGCAGCGTTCCTCCGGACACCGGGGAGCTGTTTTTT
-,TRBV5-1,TRBJ2-5,TRBD2,CASSVGGTAQETQYF,TGCGCCAGCAGCGTGGGGGGGACTGCTCAAGAGACCCAGTACTTC
-,TRBV2,TRBJ1-5,-,CASTTLGGDIQPQHF,TGTGCCAGCACAACCCTTGGGGGGGATATACAGCCCCAGCATTTT
-,TRBV5-5,TRBJ1-6,-,CASSGLGGQNNSPLHF,TGTGCCAGCAGCGGCCTCGGGGGGCAAAATAATTCACCCCTCCACTTT
-,TRBV2,TRBJ1-6,-,CASTMQGIRDSPLHF,TGTGCCAGCACCATGCAGGGAATAAGGGATTCACCCCTCCACTTT
-,TRBV11-1,TRBJ1-1,-,CASSLESGRDTEAFF,TGTGCCAGCAGCTTAGAATCAGGGAGGGACACTGAAGCTTTCTTT
once,TRBV18,TRBJ1-4,-,CASSLTGPPNEKLFF,TGTGCCAGCTCTCTCACAGGGCCCCCGAATGAAAAACTGTTTTTT
once,TRBV6-2/TRBV6-3,TRBJ2-2,TRBD2,CASSSSGRARSGELFF,TGTGCCAGCAGCTCAAGCGGGAGGGCCAGGAGCGGGGAGCTGTTTTTT
once,TRBV10-1,TRBJ2-5,-,CASSEAQLAAQYF,TGCGCCAGCAGTGAGGCCCAGCTGGCGGCCCAGTACTTC
-,TRBV10-3,TRBJ1-2,-,CAILPDSSLTNYGYTF,TGTGCCATCCTGCCCGACAGTTCTTTAACTAACTATGGCTACACCTTC
-,TRBV5-1,TRBJ2-1,TRBD2,CASSALLASNEQFF,TGCGCCAGCAGCGCCCTACTAGCGAGTAATGAGCAGTTCTTC
-,TRBV6-5,TRBJ1-3,-,CASSESLGNTIYF,TGTGCCAGCAGCGAGTCACTTGGAAACACCATATATTTT
-,TRBV27,TRBJ2-1,TRBD2,CASSSAGGSYNEQFF,TGTGCCAGCAGTTCGGCGGGAGGTTCCTACAATGAGCAGTTCTTC
-,TRBV11-2,TRBJ1-2,-,CASSLDRIDSGGYTF,TGTGCCAGCAGCTTAGATCGGATTGATAGCGGTGGCTACACCTTC
-,TRBV5-1,TRBJ1-3,-,CASSLGTVTDTIYF,TGCGCCAGCAGCTTAGGAACAGTTACTGACACCATATATTTT
once,TRBV5-1,TRBJ2-3,-,CASSLGRKEDTQYF,TGCGCCAGCAGCTTGGGGCGGAAGGAGGATACGCAGTATTTT
-,TRBV25-1,TRBJ2-5,TRBD1,CASRTTGGWETQYF,TGTGCCAGCAGAACGACAGGGGGCTGGGAGACCCAGTACTTC
-,TRBV10-3,TRBJ1-5,-,CAISEIKGRGQPQHF,TGTGCCATCAGTGAAATAAAAGGAAGAGGTCAGCCCCAGCATTTT
-,TRBV28,TRBJ2-7,TRBD2,CASSIPTSGSSYEQYF,TGTGCCAGCAGTATACCAACTAGCGGGAGCTCCTACGAGCAGTACTTC
-,TRBV9,TRBJ2-3,-,CASSKERAGIDTQYF,TGTGCCAGCAGCAAAGAGCGGGCAGGCATCGATACGCAGTATTTT
-,TRBV5-4,TRBJ2-5,TRBD2,CASNRGGAQETQYF,TGTGCCAGCAACCGCGGGGGGGCCCAAGAGACCCAGTACTTC
once,TRBV21-1,TRBJ2-1,-,CASREAGLSYNEQFF,TGTGCCAGCAGGGAGGCCGGGCTCTCCTACAATGAGCAGTTCTTC
-,TRBV19,TRBJ1-2,-,CASSIQGSYGYTF,TGTGCCAGTAGTATACAGGGATCCTATGGCTACACCTTC
-,TRBV7-9,TRBJ1-1,TRBD1,CASNRGNTEAFF,TGTGCCAGCAACAGGGGGAACACTGAAGCTTTCTTT
-,TRBV18,TRBJ1-4,-,CASSLQASSGEKLFF,TGTGCCAGCTCCCTACAGGCGAGTTCAGGTGAAAAACTGTTTTTT
-,TRBV9,TRBJ2-3,TRBD1,CASSVRQGSTDTQYF,TGTGCCAGCAGCGTCCGACAGGGGAGCACAGATACGCAGTATTTT
-,TRBV6-5,TRBJ1-1,-,CASSYSTAGAEAFF,TGTGCCAGCAGTTACTCGACCGCAGGCGCTGAAGCTTTCTTT
many,TRBV6-5,TRBJ1-2,-,CASRVLTRGGYTF,TGTGCCAGCAGGGTCCTCACCCGCGGTGGCTACACCTTC
once,TRBV7-2,TRBJ2-2,-,CASSPGDTGELFF,TGTGCCAGCAGCCCCGGAGACACCGGGGAGCTGTTTTTT
-,TRBV27,TRBJ2-7,TRBD1,CASSLSIRDRAVEQYF,TGTGCCAGCAGCCTATCGATCCGGGACAGGGCGGTCGAGCAGTACTTC
-,TRBV11-2,TRBJ1-3,-,CASNTGSGNTIYF,TGTGCCAGCAACACAGGCTCTGGAAACACCATATATTTT
-,TRBV27,TRBJ1-2,-,CASSLSVGVGYGYTF,TGTGCCAGCAGTTTATCGGTAGGGGTGGGGTATGGCTACACCTTC
-,TRBV5-6,TRBJ2-1,TRBD1,CASSFGGTGRNEQFF,TGTGCCAGCAGCTTCGGCGGGACAGGGAGAAATGAGCAGTTCTTC
-,TRBV9,TRBJ2-1,TRBD2,CASSTIPGLARHEQFF,TGTGCCAGCAGCACGATTCCGGGACTAGCGCGGCATGAGCAGTTCTTC
-,TRBV24-1,TRBJ2-2,TRBD1,CATSDRGTGYPGELFF,TGTGCCACCAGTGACAGAGGGACAGGGTACCCCGGGGAGCTGTTTTTT
few,TRBV3-1/TRBV3-2,TRBJ1-1,-,CASSQGHGTEAFF,TGTGCCAGCAGCCAGGGCCACGGCACTGAAGCTTTCTTT
-,TRBV6-6,TRBJ2-1,TRBD1,CASGTGGEAGEQFF,TGTGCCAGCGGGACAGGAGGAGAGGCCGGTGAGCAGTTCTTC
-,TRBV25-1,TRBJ2-7,TRBD1,CASSEDRDSYEQYF,TGTGCCAGCAGTGAGGACAGGGACTCCTACGAGCAGTACTTC
-,TRBV5-1,TRBJ2-1,TRBD2,CASSLDREGSYNEQFF,TGCGCCAGCAGCTTGGACCGGGAGGGCTCCTACAATGAGCAGTTCTTC
-,TRBV7-6,TRBJ2-6,TRBD2,CASSRLLAGGVGANVLTF,TGTGCCAGCAGCCGTCTTCTAGCGGGAGGGGTTGGGGCCAACGTCCTGACTTTC
-,TRBV3-1/TRBV3-2,TRBJ2-5,TRBD2,CASSRGTSGIIFQETQYF,TGTGCCAGCAGCCGCGGGACTAGCGGGATCATTTTTCAAGAGACCCAGTACTTC
-,TRBV9,TRBJ2-1,TRBD2,CASSVGGTSGQNEQFF,TGTGCCAGCAGCGTAGGAGGAACTAGCGGGCAGAATGAGCAGTTCTTC